This T cell receptor beta chain was retrieved from a study of T cells after yellow fever vaccination. Germline V gene sequence: CDR1 ENHRY, CDR2 SYGVKD. The CDR3 is made up of 14 amino acids. V was trimmed by 4 bases and J by 3 bases, leaving 10 bases between them. TCRdb passed the 5' RACE reads through MiXCR, listing each CDR3 protein once. Of about 230,000 distinct CDR3 sequences listed, around 6.7% are singletons. This clonotype was seen a handful of times. The starting material was CD4+ T cells sorted from PBMCs, obtained on the day of the yellow fever booster vaccination. The TCR comes from a young man who received the YFV17D yellow fever vaccine. The rearrangement uses TRBV10-3 and TRBJ1-5; D is undetermined. The CDR3 bases are TGTGCCATCAGTGGCGGGGAAACCAATCAGCCCCAGCATTTT. Translated, it gives CAISGGETNQPQHF.